The 8 T cell receptor beta chains listed next were all sequenced from one sample in a study of T-cell reconstitution after alpha-beta-depleted transplantation in children. Unique molecular identifiers were built into the TCRbeta library. TCRdb passed the PCR reads through MiXCR, listing each CDR3 protein once. The sample records approximately 520,000 distinct CDR3 sequences, about an eighth being singletons. Material: PBMCs, mostly from graft donor cells, obtained 180 days after TCRalphabeta/CD19-depleted stem cell transplant. The receptor set was obtained from a female patient between 2 and 15 years old who had a stem cell transplant for aplastic anemia, so the T cells may come from the graft donor.

This clonotype was counted only a few times. The V gene is TRBV20-1, the J gene TRBJ2-7; weak D call: TRBD2 (6 bases). V lost 0 bases, J lost 2 bases, and 14 bases lay in between. CDR3 size: 15 residues. The germline V gene encodes CDR1 DFQATT and CDR2 SNEGSKA (reference sequence). This CDR3 is CSARDLAIVTYEQYF. As DNA, the CDR3 is TGCAGTGCTAGAGATCTAGCGATTGTGACCTACGAGCAGTACTTC.

Only a few counts were recorded for this clonotype. The V and J genes are TRBV7-6 and TRBJ2-1; 15 nucleotides align to TRBD2. The junction had 7 bases not matched to a gene; V was cut back by 1 base and J by 9 bases. Germline V gene lookup returns CDR1 SGHVS and CDR2 FNYEAQ. The CDR3 loop spans 17 amino acids. Here the CDR3 reads CASSLVVGLAGGREQFF. In DNA form, the CDR3 reads TGTGCCAGCAGCTTAGTTGTGGGACTAGCGGGAGGACGTGAGCAGTTCTTC.

Only a few counts were recorded for this clonotype. The V call is TRBV5-5, the J call TRBJ1-1; D is unclear. Germline-derived CDR1 and CDR2 are SGHKS and YYEKEE (reference sequence). This CDR3 is built from 15 residues. Trimming cost V 4 bases and J 1 base, with 14 bases left between them. CDR3 nucleotides: TGTGCCAGCAGCCAGCCTGGAGGGAGGAACACTGAAGCTTTCTTT. The encoded protein is CASSQPGGRNTEAFF. The whole variable domain, remainder taken from reference TRBV5-5 and TRBJ1-1, is DAGVTQSPTHLIKTRGQQVTLRCSPISGHKSVSWYQQVLGQGPQFIFQYYEKEERGRGNFPDRFSARQFPNYSSELNVNALLLGDSALYLCASSQPGGRNTEAFFGQGTRLTVV.

This clonotype has at least ten counts. The chain is built from TRBV5-1 and TRBJ2-6; TRBD1 aligns across 7 bases. The CDR3 runs to 16 residues. After removal of 4 bases from V and 2 bases from J, the junction contained 6 bases not matched to a gene. From germline, CDR1 is SGHRS and CDR2 YFSETQ. The CDR3 DNA sequence: TGCGCCAGCAGCCCTGGGACAGTAGCTGGGGCCAACGTCCTGACTTTC. Amino acids: CASSPGTVAGANVLTF. Together with reference TRBV5-1 and TRBJ2-6, the CDR3 gives the full variable domain: KAGVTQTPRYLIKTRGQQVTLSCSPISGHRSVSWYQQTPGQGLQFLFEYFSETQRNKGNFPGRFSGRQFSNSRSEMNVSTLELGDSALYLCASSPGTVAGANVLTFGAGSRLTVL.

Ten or more counts support this clonotype. The V call is TRBV9, the J call TRBJ1-5; no definite D call. V was shortened by 4 bases and J by 1 base, with 12 bases between the two germline ends. The CDR3 has 15 residues. Germline V gene sequence: CDR1 SGDLS, CDR2 YYNGEE. Here the CDR3 DNA reads TGTGCCAGCAGCCCCTCCCGCGCGAGCAATCAGCCCCAGCATTTT. Translated, it gives CASSPSRASNQPQHF. The whole variable domain, remainder taken from reference TRBV9 and TRBJ1-5, is DSGVTQTPKHLITATGQRVTLRCSPRSGDLSVYWYQQSLDQGLQFLIQYYNGEERAKGNILERFSAQQFPDLHSELNLSSLELGDSALYFCASSPSRASNQPQHFGDGTRLSIL.

This clonotype has only a few counts. The CDR3 DNA reads TGTGCCAGCAGCCCCCGACTAGGGCTAGCCAAAAACATTCAGTACTTC. It specifies CASSPRLGLAKNIQYF. The chain links TRBV11-2 to TRBJ2-4; possibly TRBD2 for D (6 bases). Trimming shortened V by 5 bases and J by 0 bases, and 14 bases separated the two germline ends. CDR3 length: 16 residues. Germline values: CDR1 SGHAT, CDR2 FQNNGV.

This clonotype was counted a few times. CDR3 DNA: TGTGCCAGTAGTCCGGGCGGGGAGAAACGTTCCGGGGAGCAGTTCTTC. It is translated as CASSPGGEKRSGEQFF. The rearrangement links TRBV19 to TRBJ2-1, with TRBD2 as a possible D gene (6 bases). V was trimmed by 5 bases and J by 10 bases, leaving 24 bases between them. Germline values: CDR1 LNHDA, CDR2 SQIVND (reference sequence). The CDR3 has 16 amino acids.

Ten or more counts support this clonotype. This chain connects TRBV20-1 to TRBJ1-3, with no clear D. There are 14 residues in the CDR3. The germline V and J ends were trimmed by 4 bases and 1 base, with 11 bases remaining between them. Germline CDR1 is DFQATT and CDR2 is SNEGSKA (reference sequence). The CDR3 is CSATARGSGNTIYF. The CDR3, as DNA: TGCAGTGCTACCGCACGGGGATCTGGAAACACCATATATTTT.